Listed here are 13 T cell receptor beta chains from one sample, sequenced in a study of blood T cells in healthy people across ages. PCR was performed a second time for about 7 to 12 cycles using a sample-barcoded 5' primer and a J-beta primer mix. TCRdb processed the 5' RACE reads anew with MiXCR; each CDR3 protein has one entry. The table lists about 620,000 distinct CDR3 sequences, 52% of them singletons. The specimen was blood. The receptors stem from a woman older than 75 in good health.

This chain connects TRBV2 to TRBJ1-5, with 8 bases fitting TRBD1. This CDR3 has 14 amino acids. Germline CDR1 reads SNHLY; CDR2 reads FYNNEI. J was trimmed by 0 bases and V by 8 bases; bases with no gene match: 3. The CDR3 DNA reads TGTGCCAGCGGACAGGGCCATAGCAATCAGCCCCAGCATTTT. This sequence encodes CASGQGHSNQPQHF.

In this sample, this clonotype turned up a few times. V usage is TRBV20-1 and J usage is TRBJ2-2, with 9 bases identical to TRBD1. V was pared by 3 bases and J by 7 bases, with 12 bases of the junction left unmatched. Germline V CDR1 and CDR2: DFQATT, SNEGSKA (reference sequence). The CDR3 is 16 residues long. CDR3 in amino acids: CSAREPGQGTVGELFF. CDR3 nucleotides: TGCAGTGCTAGGGAGCCGGGACAGGGAACCGTCGGGGAGCTGTTTTTT.

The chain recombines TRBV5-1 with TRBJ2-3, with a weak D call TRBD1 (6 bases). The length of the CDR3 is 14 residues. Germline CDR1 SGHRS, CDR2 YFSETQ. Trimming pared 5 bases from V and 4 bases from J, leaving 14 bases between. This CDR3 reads CASRRASGADTQYF. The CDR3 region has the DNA TGCGCCAGCAGACGGGCCTCAGGGGCAGATACGCAGTATTTT.

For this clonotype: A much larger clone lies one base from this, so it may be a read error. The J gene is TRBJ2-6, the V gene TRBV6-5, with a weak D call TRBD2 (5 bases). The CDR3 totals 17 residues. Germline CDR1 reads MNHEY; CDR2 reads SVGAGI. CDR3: CASGYSTSRAGANVLTF. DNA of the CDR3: TGTGCCAGCGGTTACTCAACTTCGCGGGCTGGGGCCAACGTCCTGACTTTC.

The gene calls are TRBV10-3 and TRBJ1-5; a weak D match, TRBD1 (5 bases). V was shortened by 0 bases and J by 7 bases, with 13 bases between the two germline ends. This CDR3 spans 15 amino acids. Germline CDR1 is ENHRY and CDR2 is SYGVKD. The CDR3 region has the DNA TGTGCCATCAGTGAGTCGCAACGGGGGGTGCAGCCCCAGCATTTT. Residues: CAISESQRGVQPQHF.

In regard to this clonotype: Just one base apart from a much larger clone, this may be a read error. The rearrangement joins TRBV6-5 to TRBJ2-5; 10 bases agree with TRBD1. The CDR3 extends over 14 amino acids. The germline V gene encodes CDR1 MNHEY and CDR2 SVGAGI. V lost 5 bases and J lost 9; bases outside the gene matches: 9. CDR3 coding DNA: TGTGCCAGCAGTGACAGGGGGCGGGGAGTGGCCCAGTACTTC. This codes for CASSDRGRGVAQYF.

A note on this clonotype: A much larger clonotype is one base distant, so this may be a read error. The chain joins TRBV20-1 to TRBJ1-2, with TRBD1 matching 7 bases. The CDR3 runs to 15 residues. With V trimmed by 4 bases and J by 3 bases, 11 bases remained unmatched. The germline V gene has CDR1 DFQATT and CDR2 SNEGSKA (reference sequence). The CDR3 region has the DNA TGCAGTGCTAAGATCAGGGGACAGACCCACTATGGCTACACCTTC. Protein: CSAKIRGQTHYGYTF.

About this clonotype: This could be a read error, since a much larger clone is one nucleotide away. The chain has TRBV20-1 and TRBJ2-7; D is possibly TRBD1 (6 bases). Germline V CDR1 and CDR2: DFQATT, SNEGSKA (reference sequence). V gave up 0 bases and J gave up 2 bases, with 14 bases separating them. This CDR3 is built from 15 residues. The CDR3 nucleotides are TGCAGTGCTAGAGATAGGGGCAGGGGTCCCTACGAGCAGTACTTC. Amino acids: CSARDRGRGPYEQYF.

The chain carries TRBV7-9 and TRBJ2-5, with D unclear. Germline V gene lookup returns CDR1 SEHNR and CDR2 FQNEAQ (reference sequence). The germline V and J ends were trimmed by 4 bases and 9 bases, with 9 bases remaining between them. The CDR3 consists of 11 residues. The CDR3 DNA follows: TGTGCCAGCAGCTCAGAGCGTCCCCAGTACTTC. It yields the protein CASSSERPQYF.

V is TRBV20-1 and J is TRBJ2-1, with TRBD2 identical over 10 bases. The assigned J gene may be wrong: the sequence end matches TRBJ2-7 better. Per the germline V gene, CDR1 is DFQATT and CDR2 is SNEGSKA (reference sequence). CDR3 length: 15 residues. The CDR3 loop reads CSATGLAVSYNEQYF. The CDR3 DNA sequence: TGCAGTGCTACAGGACTAGCGGTATCCTACAATGAGCAGTACTTC.

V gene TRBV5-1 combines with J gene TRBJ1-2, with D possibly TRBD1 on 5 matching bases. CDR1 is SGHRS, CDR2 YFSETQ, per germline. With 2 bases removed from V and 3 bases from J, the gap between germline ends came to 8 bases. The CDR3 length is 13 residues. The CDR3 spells CASSFDSDYGYTF. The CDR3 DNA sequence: TGCGCCAGCAGCTTCGACAGCGACTATGGCTACACCTTC.

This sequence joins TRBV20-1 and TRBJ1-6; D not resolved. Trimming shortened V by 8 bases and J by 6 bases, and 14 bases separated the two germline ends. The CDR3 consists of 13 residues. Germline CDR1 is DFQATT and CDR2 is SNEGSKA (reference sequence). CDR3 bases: TGCAGTCCAACCGGGAATATTAATTCACCCCTCCACTTT. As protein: CSPTGNINSPLHF.

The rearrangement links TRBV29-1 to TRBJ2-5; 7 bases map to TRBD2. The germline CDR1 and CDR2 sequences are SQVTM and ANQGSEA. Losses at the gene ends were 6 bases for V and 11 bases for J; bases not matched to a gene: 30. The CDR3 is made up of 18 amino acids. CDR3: CSVKKRLAQLSSYKEQYF. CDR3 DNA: TGCAGCGTAAAAAAGCGACTAGCCCAATTGAGCTCCTACAAGGAGCAGTACTTC.